This T cell receptor (beta chain) was recovered during a study of T-cell reconstitution after alpha-beta-depleted transplantation in children. Study findings and constraints: At day 60, the high TCRbeta diversity found in some patients originated from recipient T cells and thymic progenitors that had survived. Several hundred expanded graft clones reportedly gave rise to the alpha-beta T cells present about two months after transplant.

V was clipped by 1 base and J by 4 bases, with 14 bases between them. The CDR3 sequence is 16 residues long. Per the germline V gene, CDR1 is SGHAT and CDR2 is FQNNGV. Unique molecular identifiers were used in preparing the TCRbeta library. TCRdb used MiXCR to reprocess the PCR reads, holding one entry per CDR3 protein. The sample carries roughly 790,000 distinct CDR3 sequences, 15% to 20% recorded once. About this clonotype: Its antigen is undetermined.

This specimen consisted of PBMCs, mostly from graft donor cells, obtained 360 days after TCRalphabeta/CD19-depleted stem cell transplant. The sequence came from a male patient between 5 and 17 years old who had a stem cell transplant for acute lymphoblastic leukemia, so the T cells may come from the graft donor. The genes are TRBV11-2 and TRBJ2-1; D gene unclear. DNA for the CDR3: TGTGCCAGCAGCTTAGTGAGGCTAGTTCCGTACAATGAGCAGTTCTTC. Protein: CASSLVRLVPYNEQFF. Variable domain in full (rest from reference TRBV11-2 and TRBJ2-1): EAGVAQSPRYKIIEKRQSVAFWCNPISGHATLYWYQQILGQGPKLLIQFQNNGVVDDSQLPKDRFSAERLKGVDSTLKIQPAKLEDSAVYLCASSLVRLVPYNEQFFGPGTRLTVL.